This TCR beta chain was recovered during a study of spatial heterogeneity in lung cancer. Study summary: Alpha-chain sequences were detected in numbers that were consistently lower than beta-chain sequences.

One entry per CDR3 protein results from TCRdb running MiXCR on the 5' RACE reads. The data contain 75,000 or so distinct CDR3 sequences, approximately 8.1% of them singletons. V lost 5 bases, J lost 3 bases, and 13 bases stayed unmatched. Germline V gene lookup returns CDR1 SEHNR and CDR2 FQNEAQ (reference sequence). CDR3 length: 18 residues. A few counts support this clonotype. Described time point: sample taken at primary tumor resection. From tumor, nontumor lung or frozen PBMC, whole RNA was taken unsorted for sequencing. This chain uses TRBV7-9 with TRBJ2-7, with TRBD2 matching 13 bases. The sample in question was PBMCs, obtained at surgery. This TCR derives from a male donor with early-stage non-small cell lung cancer. The DNA of the CDR3 is TGTGCCAGCAGCCTCCGGACTAGCGGGAGCCTACTCGTCTACGAGCAGTACTTC. Amino acid sequence: CASSLRTSGSLLVYEQYF.